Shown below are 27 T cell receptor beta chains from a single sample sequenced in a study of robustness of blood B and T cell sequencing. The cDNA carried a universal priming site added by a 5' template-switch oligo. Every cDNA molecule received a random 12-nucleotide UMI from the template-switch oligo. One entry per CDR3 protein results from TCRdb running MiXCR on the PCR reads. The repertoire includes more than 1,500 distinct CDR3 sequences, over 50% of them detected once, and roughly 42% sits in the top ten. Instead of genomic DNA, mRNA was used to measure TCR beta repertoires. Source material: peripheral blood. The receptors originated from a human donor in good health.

As DNA, the CDR3 is TGTGCCCTCAAGCCGGGACAGGGTACAGATACGCAGTATTTT. It encodes CALKPGQGTDTQYF. The rearrangement joins TRBV10-3 to TRBJ2-3; 9 positions agree with TRBD1. J was trimmed by 3 bases and V by 11 bases; bases with no gene match: 9. This CDR3 contains 14 residues. CDR1 ENHRY and CDR2 SYGVKD come from the germline V gene.

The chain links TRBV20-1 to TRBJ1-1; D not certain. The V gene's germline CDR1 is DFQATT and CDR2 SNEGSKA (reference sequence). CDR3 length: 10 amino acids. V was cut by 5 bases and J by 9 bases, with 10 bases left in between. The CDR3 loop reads CSAEIEKAFF. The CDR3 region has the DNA TGCAGTGCTGAGATAGAAAAAGCTTTCTTT.

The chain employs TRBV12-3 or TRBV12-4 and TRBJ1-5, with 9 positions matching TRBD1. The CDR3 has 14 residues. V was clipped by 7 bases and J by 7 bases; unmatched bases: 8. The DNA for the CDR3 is TGTGCCAGCACCTCACAGGGGGCAAGGCAGCCCCAGCATTTT. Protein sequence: CASTSQGARQPQHF.

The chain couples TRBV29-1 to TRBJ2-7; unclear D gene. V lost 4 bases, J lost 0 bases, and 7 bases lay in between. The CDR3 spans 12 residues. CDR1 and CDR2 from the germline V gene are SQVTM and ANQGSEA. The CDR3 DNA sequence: TGCAGCGTTGCGGGCAACTCCTACGAGCAGTACTTC. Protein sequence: CSVAGNSYEQYF.

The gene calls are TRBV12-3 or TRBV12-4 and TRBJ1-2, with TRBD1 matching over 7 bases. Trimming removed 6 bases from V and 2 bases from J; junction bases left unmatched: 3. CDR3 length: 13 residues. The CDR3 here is CASRTDRNYGYTF. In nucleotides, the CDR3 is TGTGCCAGCAGAACGGACAGGAACTATGGCTACACCTTC.

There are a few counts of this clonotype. The CDR3 is CAWSPPGQPGVTQYF. CDR3 in DNA: TGTGCCTGGAGTCCCCCCGGACAGCCGGGCGTGACCCAGTACTTC. The chain combines TRBV30 with TRBJ2-5; maybe TRBD1 (6 bases). Germline-derived CDR1 and CDR2 are GTSNPN and SVGIG (reference sequence). V was clipped by 2 bases and J by 7 bases, with 20 bases between them. The CDR3 length is 15 residues.

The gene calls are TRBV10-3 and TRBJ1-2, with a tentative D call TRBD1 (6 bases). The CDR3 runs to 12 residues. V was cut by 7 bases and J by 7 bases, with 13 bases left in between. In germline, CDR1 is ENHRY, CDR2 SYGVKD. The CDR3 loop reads CAIIDRSSGYTF. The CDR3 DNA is TGTGCCATCATCGACAGGTCCTCTGGCTACACCTTC.

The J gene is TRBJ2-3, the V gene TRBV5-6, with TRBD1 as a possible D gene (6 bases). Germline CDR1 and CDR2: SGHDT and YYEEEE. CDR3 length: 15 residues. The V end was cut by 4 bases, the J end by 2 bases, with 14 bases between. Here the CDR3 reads CASSRGQGHTDTQYF. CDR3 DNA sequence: TGTGCCAGCAGCCGAGGTCAGGGGCACACAGATACGCAGTATTTT.

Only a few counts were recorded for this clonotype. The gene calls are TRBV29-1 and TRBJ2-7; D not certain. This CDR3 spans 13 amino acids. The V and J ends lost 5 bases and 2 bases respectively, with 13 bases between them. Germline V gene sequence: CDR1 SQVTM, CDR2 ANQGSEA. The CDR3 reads CSVHGINPYEQYF. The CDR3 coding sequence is TGCAGCGTTCATGGAATTAACCCCTACGAGCAGTACTTC.

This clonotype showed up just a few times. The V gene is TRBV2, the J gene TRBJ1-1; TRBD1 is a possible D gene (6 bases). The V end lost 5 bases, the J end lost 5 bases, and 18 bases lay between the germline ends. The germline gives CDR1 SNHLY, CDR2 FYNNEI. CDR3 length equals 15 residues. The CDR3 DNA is TGTGCCAGCAGTTACCAGGGGAGTTTAAATACTGAAGCTTTCTTT. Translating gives CASSYQGSLNTEAFF.

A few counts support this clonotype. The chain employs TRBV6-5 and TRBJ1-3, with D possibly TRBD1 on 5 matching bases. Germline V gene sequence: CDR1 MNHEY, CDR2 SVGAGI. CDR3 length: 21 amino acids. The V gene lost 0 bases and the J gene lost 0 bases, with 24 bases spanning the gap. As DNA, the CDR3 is TGTGCCAGCAGTTACTCCGTTTCAAGACCGAGGGGAACGAGCTCTGGAAACACCATATATTTT. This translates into CASSYSVSRPRGTSSGNTIYF.

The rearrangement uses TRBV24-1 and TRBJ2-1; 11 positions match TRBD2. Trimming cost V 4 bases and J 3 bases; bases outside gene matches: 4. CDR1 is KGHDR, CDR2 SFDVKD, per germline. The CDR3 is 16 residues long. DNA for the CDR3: TGTGCCACCAGTGACGAACTAGCGGGGGTCTACAATGAGCAGTTCTTC. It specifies CATSDELAGVYNEQFF.

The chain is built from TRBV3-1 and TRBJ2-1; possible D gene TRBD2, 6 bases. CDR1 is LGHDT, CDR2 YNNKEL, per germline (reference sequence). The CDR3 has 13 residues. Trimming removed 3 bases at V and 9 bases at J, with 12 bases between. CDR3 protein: CASSHPAGSEQFF. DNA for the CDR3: TGTGCCAGCAGCCATCCGGCGGGGAGTGAGCAGTTCTTC.

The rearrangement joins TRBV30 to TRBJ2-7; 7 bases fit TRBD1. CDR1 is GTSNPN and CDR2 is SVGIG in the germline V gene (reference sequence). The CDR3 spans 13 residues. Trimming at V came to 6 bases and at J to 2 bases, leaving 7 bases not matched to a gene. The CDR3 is CACLGTATYEQYF. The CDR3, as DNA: TGTGCCTGCCTCGGGACAGCTACCTACGAGCAGTACTTC.

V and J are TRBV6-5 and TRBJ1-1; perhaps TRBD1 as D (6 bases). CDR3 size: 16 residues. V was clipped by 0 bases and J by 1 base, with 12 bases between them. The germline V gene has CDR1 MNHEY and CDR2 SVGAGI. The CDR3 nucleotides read TGTGCCAGCAGTTACTCGGGGGCAGGGACGAACACTGAAGCTTTCTTT. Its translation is CASSYSGAGTNTEAFF.

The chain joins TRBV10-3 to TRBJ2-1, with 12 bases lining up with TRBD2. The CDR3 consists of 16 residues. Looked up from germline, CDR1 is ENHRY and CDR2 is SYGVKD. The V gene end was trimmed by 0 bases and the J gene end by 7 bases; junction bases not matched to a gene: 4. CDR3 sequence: CAISESSSGGVNEQFF. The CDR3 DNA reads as TGTGCCATCAGTGAGTCTTCTAGCGGGGGGGTGAATGAGCAGTTCTTC.

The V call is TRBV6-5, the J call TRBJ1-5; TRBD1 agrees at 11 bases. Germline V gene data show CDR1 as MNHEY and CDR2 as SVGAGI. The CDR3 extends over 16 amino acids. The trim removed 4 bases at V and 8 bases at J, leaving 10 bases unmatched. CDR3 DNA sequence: TGTGCCAGCAGTTCGGGACAGGGGGGGTACTTGGAGCCCCAGCATTTT. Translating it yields CASSSGQGGYLEPQHF.

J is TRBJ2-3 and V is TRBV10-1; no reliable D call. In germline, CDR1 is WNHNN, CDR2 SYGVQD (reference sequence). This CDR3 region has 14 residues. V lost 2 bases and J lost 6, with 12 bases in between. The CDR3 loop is CASSERVARDTQYF. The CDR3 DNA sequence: TGCGCCAGCAGTGAGAGGGTAGCCCGGGATACGCAGTATTTT.

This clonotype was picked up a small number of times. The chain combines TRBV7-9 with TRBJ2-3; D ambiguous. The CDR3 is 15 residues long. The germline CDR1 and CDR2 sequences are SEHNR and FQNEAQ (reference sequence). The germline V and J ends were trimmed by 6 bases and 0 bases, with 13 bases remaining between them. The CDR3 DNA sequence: TGTGCCAGCAGGGTCGGGTACCCTAGCACAGATACGCAGTATTTT. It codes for CASRVGYPSTDTQYF. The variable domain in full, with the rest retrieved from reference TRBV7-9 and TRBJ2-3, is DTGVSQNPRHKITKRGQNVTFRCDPISEHNRLYWYRQTLGQGPEFLTYFQNEAQLEKSRLLSDRFSAERPKGSFSTLEIQRTEQGDSAMYLCASRVGYPSTDTQYFGPGTRLTVL.

CDR3 region: CASSLDGQGNEQFF. Written as DNA, the CDR3 is TGTGCCAGCAGCTTAGACGGACAGGGGAATGAGCAGTTCTTC. The chain carries TRBV11-1 and TRBJ2-1, with 9 bases lining up with TRBD1. The CDR3 has 14 residues. V lost 1 base, J lost 7 bases, and 2 bases stayed unmatched. The germline V gene encodes CDR1 SGHAT and CDR2 FQDESV (reference sequence).

CDR3 amino acids: CASSLAGVGSYNEQFF. The CDR3 DNA follows: TGTGCCAGCAGCTTAGCCGGGGTGGGCTCCTACAATGAGCAGTTCTTC. The V gene is TRBV7-8, the J gene TRBJ2-1; tentative D call: TRBD2 (5 bases). The V gene's germline CDR1 is SGHVS and CDR2 FQNEAQ. The CDR3 is 16 residues long. V shed 0 bases and J shed 0 bases, with 9 bases lying between them. Using reference TRBV7-8 and TRBJ2-1 for the parts outside the CDR3, the full variable domain is GAGVSQSPRYKVAKRGQDVALRCDPISGHVSLFWYQQALGQGPEFLTYFQNEAQLDKSGLPSDRFFAERPEGSVSTLKIQRTQQEDSAVYLCASSLAGVGSYNEQFFGPGTRLTVL.

The CDR3 DNA reads TGTGCCAGCAGCTTTAACTCCCGGGGGCGAACTGAAGCTTTCTTT. Translating gives CASSFNSRGRTEAFF. V is TRBV5-4 and J is TRBJ1-1; a possible D gene is TRBD1 (6 bases). Trimming took 2 bases from V and 5 from J, leaving 16 bases between them. Germline CDR1 SGHNT, CDR2 YYREEE (reference sequence). The CDR3 spans 15 residues. The whole variable domain, remainder taken from reference TRBV5-4 and TRBJ1-1, is ETGVTQSPTHLIKTRGQQVTLRCSSQSGHNTVSWYQQALGQGPQFIFQYYREEENGRGNFPPRFSGLQFPNYSSELNVNALELDDSALYLCASSFNSRGRTEAFFGQGTRLTVV.

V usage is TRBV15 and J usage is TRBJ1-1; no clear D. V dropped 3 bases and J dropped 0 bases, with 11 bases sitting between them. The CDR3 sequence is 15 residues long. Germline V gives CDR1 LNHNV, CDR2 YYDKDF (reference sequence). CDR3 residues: CATSRRQILNTEAFF. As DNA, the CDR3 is TGTGCCACCAGCAGGCGACAAATATTGAACACTGAAGCTTTCTTT.

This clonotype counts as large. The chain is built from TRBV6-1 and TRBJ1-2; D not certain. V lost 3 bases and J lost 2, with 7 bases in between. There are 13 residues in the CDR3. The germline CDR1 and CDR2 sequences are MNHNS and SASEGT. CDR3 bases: TGTGCCAGCAGTGACGGAATCAACTATGGCTACACCTTC. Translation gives CASSDGINYGYTF.

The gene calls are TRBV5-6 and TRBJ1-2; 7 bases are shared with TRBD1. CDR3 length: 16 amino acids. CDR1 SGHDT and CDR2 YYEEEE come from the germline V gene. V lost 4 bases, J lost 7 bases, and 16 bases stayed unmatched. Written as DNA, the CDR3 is TGTGCCAGCAGCCCGGATGGGAGGGGGCTCTTGAGTGGCTACACCTTC. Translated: CASSPDGRGLLSGYTF.

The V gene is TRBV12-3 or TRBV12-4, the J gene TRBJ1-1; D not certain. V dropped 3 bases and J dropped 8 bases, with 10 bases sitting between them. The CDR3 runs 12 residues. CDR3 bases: TGTGCCAGCAGTTTCTCGGGCAGCGAAGCTTTCTTT. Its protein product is CASSFSGSEAFF.

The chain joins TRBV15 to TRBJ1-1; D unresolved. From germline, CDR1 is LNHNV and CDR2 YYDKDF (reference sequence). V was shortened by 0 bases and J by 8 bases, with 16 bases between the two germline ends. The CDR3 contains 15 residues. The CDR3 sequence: CATSRDPSMIREAFF. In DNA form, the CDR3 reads TGTGCCACCAGCAGAGATCCCTCGATGATAAGGGAAGCTTTCTTT.